This T cell receptor beta chain is from a study of shared clonotypes between healthy human individuals. General observations from the study: Clonotype sharing across donors was expected to vary with sequencing depth.

CDR1 is MNHEY and CDR2 is SVGAGI in the germline V gene. The CDR3 has 15 residues. J lost 7 bases, V lost 5 bases, and 9 bases had no gene match. Around 100 million PBMCs went into genomic DNA for unsorted samples. On this clone: Antigen unknown.

Input per replicate PCR of unsorted PBMC was around 300 ng DNA, corresponding to roughly 30,000 T cell genomes. Profiled with immunoSEQ multiplex PCR; TCRdb holds only in-frame clones, not every one. Of about 490,000 clones listed, 70% to 80% are singletons. The chain has TRBV6-5 and TRBJ2-1, with 9 bases aligning to TRBD2. This TCR was sampled from a woman aged 40 to 50 in good health. Some clones in this sample may be carry-over from other donors' samples. Sequencing used PBMCs. The CDR3 loop reads CASSGGLAGLNEQFF. The CDR3 DNA sequence: TGTGCCAGCAGTGGGGGGCTAGCGGGACTGAATGAGCAGTTCTTC.